This T cell receptor beta chain was profiled in a study of T-cell memory formation after mild COVID-19. One entry per CDR3 protein results from TCRdb running MiXCR on the 5' RACE reads. The sample holds 250,000 to 350,000 distinct CDR3 sequences, about 13% seen once. This clonotype occurred a few times. This CDR3 has 15 residues. Trimming cost V 6 bases and J 8 bases, with 22 bases left between them. Germline loops: CDR1 DFQATT, CDR2 SNEGSKA (reference sequence). Sequences were obtained from PBMCs or a T cell subset sorted from them (not recorded which). The sequence was obtained from a man aged 18 to 29 who had mild COVID-19 (a few samples of this study predate the infection). Cell type and time point are not known. The genes are TRBV20-1 and TRBJ1-4, with D uncertain. The CDR3: CSAQSRRNRREKLFF. The DNA for the CDR3 is TGCAGTGCCCAGAGCCGGAGAAACAGACGGGAAAAACTGTTTTTT.